The 31 T cell receptor beta chains given below trace back to one sample, sequenced in a study of T cells after yellow fever vaccination. One entry per CDR3 protein results from TCRdb running MiXCR on the 5' RACE reads. This sample has roughly 520,000 distinct CDR3 sequences, with just over 20% found just once. Material: PBMCs, obtained about 21 days after the first yellow fever vaccination. The receptors come from a man between 18 and 29 years old who received the YFV17D yellow fever vaccine.

The chain recombines TRBV27 with TRBJ1-1; no clear D gene. Trimming removed 6 bases at V and 0 bases at J, with 17 bases between. The CDR3 loop spans 16 amino acids. Germline CDR1 MNHEY, CDR2 SMNVEV (reference sequence). This CDR3 reads CASSPNFWAMNTEAFF. The CDR3, as DNA: TGTGCCAGCAGCCCGAATTTTTGGGCAATGAACACTGAAGCTTTCTTT.

The V and J genes are TRBV20-1 and TRBJ2-5, with a possible D match to TRBD2 (6 bases). Per germline, CDR1 DFQATT and CDR2 SNEGSKA (reference sequence). This CDR3 is 13 amino acids long. V lost 3 bases and J lost 6, with 14 bases in between. Here the CDR3 DNA reads TGCAGTGCTAGTCGGGACTTAGCTAAGACCCAGTACTTC. Protein sequence: CSASRDLAKTQYF.

This clonotype was seen more than once but under ten times. The V call is TRBV5-5, the J call TRBJ2-2; D is ambiguous. This CDR3 has 15 amino acids. V was shortened by 6 bases and J by 7 bases, with 19 bases between the two germline ends. Germline CDR1 reads SGHKS; CDR2 reads YYEKEE (reference sequence). In nucleotides, the CDR3 is TGTGCCAGCACCCTAAACCCCACAATGGGCGGGGAGCTGTTTTTT. Amino acids: CASTLNPTMGGELFF.

This clonotype was found many times. The chain links TRBV12-3 or TRBV12-4 to TRBJ2-2; 9 bases line up with TRBD1. The V segment lost 5 bases and the J segment 5 bases; nucleotides outside the gene matches: 3. The CDR3 consists of 14 residues. CDR3 protein: CASSPGQGTGELFF. CDR3 sequence (DNA): TGTGCCAGCAGTCCGGGACAGGGTACCGGGGAGCTGTTTTTT.

This chain uses TRBV2 with TRBJ2-2, with D tentatively TRBD1 or TRBD2 (5 bases each). Trimming removed 9 bases from V and 1 base from J, with 9 bases in between. The CDR3 has 13 amino acids. Looked up from germline, CDR1 is SNHLY and CDR2 is FYNNEI. The CDR3 nucleotides are TGTGCCAGAGGGACGGAGAACACCGGGGAGCTGTTTTTT. Translated: CARGTENTGELFF.

This chain joins TRBV4-1 and TRBJ2-1; 13 positions agree with TRBD2. This CDR3 comprises 20 residues. Germline V gives CDR1 MGHRA, CDR2 YSYEKL. V shed 5 bases, J shed 4 bases, and the junction held 17 bases outside the gene matches. The CDR3 loop reads CASSKNPGLAGPRNYNEQFF. CDR3 DNA sequence: TGCGCCAGCAGCAAAAACCCGGGACTAGCGGGGCCGAGAAATTACAATGAGCAGTTCTTC.

The chain couples TRBV6-9 to TRBJ2-1, with 16 positions matching TRBD2. The CDR3 covers 22 residues. CDR1 MNHGY and CDR2 SVAAGI come from the germline V gene. The V and J ends lost 0 bases and 0 bases, in that order; junction bases with no gene match: 11. CDR3 nucleotides: TGTGCCAGCAGTTATTCTCCCCCCGGGACTAGCGGGGGGGGGAGCTCCTACAATGAGCAGTTCTTC. Translated: CASSYSPPGTSGGGSSYNEQFF.

J is TRBJ2-2 and V is TRBV7-8; D gene ambiguous. CDR3 length equals 17 residues. Germline-derived CDR1 and CDR2 are SGHVS and FQNEAQ. V lost 5 bases and J 3 bases, leaving 19 bases between the germline ends. CDR3 nucleotides: TGTGCCAGCAGCCATTACGGGCCTTCCACCGACACCGGGGAGCTGTTTTTT. Translated, it gives CASSHYGPSTDTGELFF.

This clonotype came up many times. V usage is TRBV5-1 and J usage is TRBJ2-5; TRBD1 might be the D (5 bases). V was cut by 4 bases and J by 4 bases, with 11 bases left in between. CDR1 is SGHRS, CDR2 YFSETQ, per germline. There are 13 residues in the CDR3. CDR3 in amino acids: CASSGTGVETQYF. CDR3 nucleotide sequence: TGCGCCAGCAGCGGCACAGGTGTAGAGACCCAGTACTTC.

A few counts support this clonotype. The gene calls are TRBV12-3 or TRBV12-4 and TRBJ2-3; D is tentatively TRBD1 or TRBD2 (5 bases each). The CDR3 runs to 14 residues. The ends were cut back, 3 bases at V and 4 bases at J, with 11 bases in the middle. CDR3 nucleotide sequence: TGTGCCAGCAGTTTTACCGGGACCCCAGATACGCAGTATTTT. This translates into CASSFTGTPDTQYF.

This clonotype has just a few counts. The V call is TRBV29-1, the J call TRBJ2-6; TRBD1 matches 7 bases. CDR1 is SQVTM and CDR2 is ANQGSEA in the germline V gene. With 1 base clipped from V and 0 bases from J, the junction kept 3 bases outside the gene matches. The CDR3 runs 16 residues. The CDR3 loop reads CSVEGTGSSGANVLTF. Written as DNA, the CDR3 is TGCAGCGTTGAAGGGACAGGCTCCTCTGGGGCCAACGTCCTGACTTTC.

The chain couples TRBV12-3 or TRBV12-4 to TRBJ2-7, with TRBD2 as a possible D gene (6 bases). V dropped 3 bases and J dropped 2 bases, with 11 bases sitting between them. This CDR3 is 14 amino acids long. The CDR3 nucleotides read TGTGCCAGCAGTTTGGCGGGGCCGACCTACGAGCAGTACTTC. This encodes CASSLAGPTYEQYF.

The rearrangement links TRBV18 to TRBJ1-4; D is unresolved. Germline loops: CDR1 KGHSH, CDR2 LQKENI. The CDR3 totals 14 residues. V dropped 3 bases and J dropped 6 bases, with 11 bases sitting between them. The chain's CDR3 is CASSPGSAYEKLFF. DNA for the CDR3: TGTGCCAGCTCACCGGGCAGCGCTTATGAAAAACTGTTTTTT.

This clonotype has a single count. V usage is TRBV7-9 and J usage is TRBJ2-3, with a possible D match to TRBD1 (6 bases). Germline-derived CDR1 and CDR2 are SEHNR and FQNEAQ (reference sequence). The V end was cut by 2 bases, the J end by 2 bases, with 11 bases between. The CDR3 spans 15 residues. The CDR3 nucleotides read TGTGCCAGCAGCTTAAGGGACACCATCACAGATACGCAGTATTTT. Its protein is CASSLRDTITDTQYF.

The V call is TRBV10-3, the J call TRBJ2-5; D is perhaps TRBD1 (6 bases). Deletions cut 4 bases from V and 5 bases from J, with 14 bases between. The CDR3 runs 14 residues. Germline V lookup: CDR1 ENHRY, CDR2 SYGVKD. The CDR3 sequence: CAISVPGDGETQYF. Here the CDR3 DNA reads TGTGCCATCAGTGTTCCAGGGGACGGCGAGACCCAGTACTTC.

The chain links TRBV9 to TRBJ1-4, with 7 bases matching TRBD1. The CDR3 contains 15 residues. Germline-derived CDR1 and CDR2 are SGDLS and YYNGEE. V gave up 0 bases and J gave up 3 bases; unmatched junction bases: 2. CDR3 residues: CASSVVGTANEKLFF. The CDR3 DNA is TGTGCCAGCAGCGTAGTCGGGACAGCTAATGAAAAACTGTTTTTT.

This clonotype was seen a few times. The genes are TRBV4-3 and TRBJ2-5; D may match TRBD1 or TRBD2 (5 bases each). CDR3 size: 14 residues. With 0 bases removed from V and 5 bases from J, the gap between germline ends came to 10 bases. Per germline, CDR1 LGHNA and CDR2 YSLEER. CDR3 residues: CASSQERGRETQYF. CDR3 nucleotide sequence: TGCGCCAGCAGCCAAGAACGGGGCAGGGAGACCCAGTACTTC.

The chain links TRBV5-1 to TRBJ1-5; 7 nucleotides match TRBD1. The V and J ends lost 4 bases and 1 base, in that order; junction bases with no gene match: 5. CDR3 size: 15 residues. CDR1 is SGHRS and CDR2 is YFSETQ in the germline V gene. The CDR3 DNA reads as TGCGCCAGCAGCGACGGACAGGAAAGCAATCAGCCCCAGCATTTT. Its translation is CASSDGQESNQPQHF. The full variable domain, rest sourced from reference TRBV5-1 and TRBJ1-5, is KAGVTQTPRYLIKTRGQQVTLSCSPISGHRSVSWYQQTPGQGLQFLFEYFSETQRNKGNFPGRFSGRQFSNSRSEMNVSTLELGDSALYLCASSDGQESNQPQHFGDGTRLSIL.

This clonotype was counted ten times or more. This chain links TRBV19 with TRBJ2-1; 12 bases line up with TRBD2. J lost 4 bases, V lost 9 bases, and 4 bases had no gene match. The length of the CDR3 is 14 residues. In germline, CDR1 is LNHDA, CDR2 SQIVND (reference sequence). CDR3 sequence (DNA): TGTGCCAGCACAGGACTAGCGGGGTACAATGAGCAGTTCTTC. It translates to CASTGLAGYNEQFF.

This clonotype was seen a handful of times. The chain joins TRBV7-3 to TRBJ2-3; D is undetermined. The V end lost 4 bases, the J end lost 6 bases, and 17 bases lay between the germline ends. Germline CDR1 is SGHTA and CDR2 is FQGTGA. The CDR3 loop spans 15 amino acids. CDR3 bases: TGTGCCAGCAGCTATCAACGTGGATCACATGATACGCAGTATTTT. Translating it yields CASSYQRGSHDTQYF. The full variable domain, with the rest looked up from reference TRBV7-3 and TRBJ2-3, is GAGVSQTPSNKVTEKGKYVELRCDPISGHTALYWYRQSLGQGPEFLIYFQGTGAADDSGLPNDRFFAVRPEGSVSTLKIQRTERGDSAVYLCASSYQRGSHDTQYFGPGTRLTVL.

The chain carries TRBV7-2 and TRBJ2-2; possible D gene TRBD1, 6 bases. Trimming shortened V by 5 bases and J by 2 bases, and 12 bases separated the two germline ends. Germline V gene sequence: CDR1 SGHTA, CDR2 FQGNSA. This CDR3 contains 15 residues. The CDR3, as DNA: TGTGCCAGCAGCCTATGGGACACCAACACCGGGGAGCTGTTTTTT. Translating gives CASSLWDTNTGELFF.

The rearrangement joins TRBV6-5 to TRBJ1-4, with D uncertain. CDR1 is MNHEY and CDR2 is SVGAGI in the germline V gene. This CDR3 comprises 16 residues. With 2 bases removed from V and 0 bases from J, the gap between germline ends came to 10 bases. The CDR3 reads CASSYGQSSTNEKLFF. Written as DNA, the CDR3 is TGTGCCAGCAGTTACGGGCAGTCCTCAACTAATGAAAAACTGTTTTTT.

This clonotype was observed a few times. This rearrangement joins TRBV12-3 or TRBV12-4 to TRBJ2-2, with D unclear. This CDR3 region has 17 residues. The V and J ends lost 5 bases and 1 base respectively, with 17 bases between them. The CDR3 DNA reads as TGTGCCAGCAGTCCGACGTTCGGGTTACTGAACACCGGGGAGCTGTTTTTT. Its protein is CASSPTFGLLNTGELFF.

The table lists this clonotype with many counts. The chain carries TRBV9 and TRBJ2-2; TRBD2 matches 7 bases. The CDR3 has 15 residues. The germline V gene has CDR1 SGDLS and CDR2 YYNGEE. The V gene end was trimmed by 0 bases and the J gene end by 1 base; junction bases not matched to a gene: 0. The CDR3: CASSVGGGNTGELFF. The CDR3 region has the DNA TGTGCCAGCAGCGTAGGCGGGGGGAACACCGGGGAGCTGTTTTTT.

This clonotype was picked up a small number of times. V gene TRBV7-2 combines with J gene TRBJ1-4, with no clear D. V lost 6 bases and J lost 0, with 8 bases in between. The V gene's germline CDR1 is SGHTA and CDR2 FQGNSA. The CDR3 has 14 residues. The CDR3 coding sequence is TGTGCCAGCAGATCGCGGACAACTAATGAAAAACTGTTTTTT. Translating it yields CASRSRTTNEKLFF.

This clonotype occurred many times. This sequence joins TRBV5-5 and TRBJ2-7; D may be TRBD1 or TRBD2 (5 bases each). Between the trimmed V and J ends, which lost 2 bases and 5 bases, there was a span of 17 bases. CDR1 is SGHKS and CDR2 is YYEKEE in the germline V gene (reference sequence). CDR3 length equals 15 residues. The CDR3 sequence: CASSFRGRPQDEQYV. DNA for the CDR3: TGTGCCAGCAGCTTCCGGGGCCGACCTCAGGACGAGCAGTACGTC.

This clonotype was counted a few times. This chain links TRBV5-1 with TRBJ2-1; D is unclear. Germline V gene lookup returns CDR1 SGHRS and CDR2 YFSETQ. Between the trimmed V and J ends, which lost 4 bases and 5 bases, there was a span of 13 bases. The CDR3 consists of 14 residues. CDR3 DNA sequence: TGCGCCAGCAGCCAAGACGGATTTGACAATGAGCAGTTCTTC. Its translation: CASSQDGFDNEQFF.

This clonotype has more than one count but fewer than ten. The chain uses TRBV15 and TRBJ1-2; D is ambiguous. Germline CDR1 reads LNHNV; CDR2 reads YYDKDF (reference sequence). This CDR3 has 16 residues. The V end lost 0 bases, the J end lost 2 bases, and 13 bases lay between the germline ends. The CDR3 region is CATSREKDGINYGYTF. CDR3 nucleotides: TGTGCCACCAGCAGAGAGAAGGACGGAATCAACTATGGCTACACCTTC.

The rearrangement joins TRBV20-1 to TRBJ2-3; 7 bases fit TRBD1. The V segment lost 3 bases and the J segment 3 bases; nucleotides outside the gene matches: 12. Germline CDR1 DFQATT, CDR2 SNEGSKA (reference sequence). This CDR3 is 16 amino acids long. In nucleotides, the CDR3 is TGCAGTGCTAGTCCCCCGGGGTACAGGGGAACAGATACGCAGTATTTT. This gives the protein CSASPPGYRGTDTQYF.

This clonotype was observed once. The chain has TRBV7-2 and TRBJ1-1; no firm D call. CDR1 and CDR2 from the germline V gene are SGHTA and FQGNSA. V was trimmed by 5 bases and J by 1 base, leaving 5 bases between them. The CDR3 contains 12 residues. In nucleotides, the CDR3 is TGTGCCAGCAGCCGCGCGAACACTGAAGCTTTCTTT. It yields the protein CASSRANTEAFF.

This chain joins TRBV21-1 and TRBJ2-7; the table's D gene call, TRBD2, was not cross checked with the DNA. TRBV21-1 is reported as a pseudogene. This CDR3 has 17 residues. CDR3 loop: CASSKAGEGLNAYEQYV. CDR3 DNA: TGTGCCAGCAGCAAAGCAGGGGAGGGGCTGAACGCCTACGAGCAGTACGTC.